This TCR beta chain appears in the sequencing data of a study of blood T cell repertoires in COVID-19. Study at large: The United States, Italy and Spain were the sources of the acute and convalescent COVID-19 samples. The analysed material was cDNA or gDNA that came from T cells, B-cell-depleted T cells, or PBMCs.

In the original processing: Amplification of reference gene primers was used by the study to estimate nucleated cell counts. Profiling relied on immunoSEQ multiplex PCR, and the TCRdb table lists in-frame clones only, not all of them. V and J calls and clone size are given by that table; D and trimming were obtained from the DNA. The table shows fewer than 200,000 clones, with about 85% occurring only once. CDR3 size: 16 residues. V lost 4 bases to trimming and J lost 5 bases, with 20 bases between them. The germline V gene encodes CDR1 SGHAT and CDR2 FQNNGV. This chain connects TRBV11-2 to TRBJ1-1; D is uncertain. This clonotype was sampled from a woman in her fifties or sixties with COVID-19, enrolled during active disease. Sequencing was carried out using peripheral blood. The DNA for the CDR3 is TGTGCCAGCAGCTCGACTACTGGACGGGGAGGGACTGAAGCTTTCTTT. It encodes CASSSTTGRGGTEAFF.